The T cell receptor (beta chain) under discussion was sequenced for a study of cytomegalovirus exposure and HLA in healthy donors. Study-level points and caveats: Later on, analysis showed that most CMV-associated TCR beta chains appeared to be HLA-restricted. Another analysis was done later, and it associated more than 15,000 TCR beta sequences with HLA alleles at 0.05 false discovery rate.

This CDR3 is built from 13 residues. Per germline, CDR1 SQVTM and CDR2 ANQGSEA. V lost 4 bases and J lost 3, with 9 bases in between. This clone was seen only a few times. Its matching antigen is unknown. Other DNA sequences of this sample code for an identical CDR3. 60 Vbeta and 13 Jbeta primers were used in PCR. Assay: immunoSEQ multiplex PCR; the TCRdb copy retains only in-frame clones and omits some. Among 150,000 to 200,000 clones, roughly 80% were seen once, and the ten largest hold about 4%. This receptor was identified in a man aged 50 or older in good health and CMV-seropositive. The sample comprised PBMCs. This chain uses TRBV29-1 with TRBJ2-2; unclear D gene. The CDR3 sequence is CSVVGGDTGELFF. CDR3 in DNA: TGCAGCGTTGTCGGCGGAGACACCGGGGAGCTGTTTTTT.